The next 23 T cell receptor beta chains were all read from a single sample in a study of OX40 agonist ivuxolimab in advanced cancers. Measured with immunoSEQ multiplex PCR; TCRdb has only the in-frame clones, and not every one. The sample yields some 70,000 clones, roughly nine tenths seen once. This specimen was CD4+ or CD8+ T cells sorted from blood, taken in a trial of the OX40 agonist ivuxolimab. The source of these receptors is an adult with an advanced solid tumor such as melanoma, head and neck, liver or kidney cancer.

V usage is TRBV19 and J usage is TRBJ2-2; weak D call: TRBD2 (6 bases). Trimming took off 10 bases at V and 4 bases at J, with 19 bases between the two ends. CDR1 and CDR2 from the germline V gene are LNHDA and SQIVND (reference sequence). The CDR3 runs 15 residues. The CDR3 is CATLSGGWGTGELFF. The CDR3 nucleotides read TGTGCCACCTTGTCTGGAGGGTGGGGCACCGGGGAGCTGTTTTTT.

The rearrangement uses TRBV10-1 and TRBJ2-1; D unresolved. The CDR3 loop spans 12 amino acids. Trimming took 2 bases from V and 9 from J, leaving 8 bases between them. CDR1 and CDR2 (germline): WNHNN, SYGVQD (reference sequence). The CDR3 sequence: CASSEGVGEQFF. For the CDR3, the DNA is TGCGCCAGCAGTGAGGGGGTTGGTGAGCAGTTCTTC.

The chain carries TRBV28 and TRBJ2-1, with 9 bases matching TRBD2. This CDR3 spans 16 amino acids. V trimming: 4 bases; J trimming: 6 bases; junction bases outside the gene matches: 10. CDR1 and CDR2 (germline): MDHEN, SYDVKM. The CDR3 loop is CASSSPRREGRNEQFF. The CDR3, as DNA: TGTGCCAGCAGTTCACCCCGGCGGGAGGGCCGCAATGAGCAGTTCTTC. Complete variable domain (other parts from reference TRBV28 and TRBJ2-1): DVKVTQSSRYLVKRTGEKVFLECVQDMDHENMFWYRQDPGLGLRLIYFSYDVKMKEKGDIPEGYSVSREKKERFSLILESASTNQTSMYLCASSSPRREGRNEQFFGPGTRLTVL.

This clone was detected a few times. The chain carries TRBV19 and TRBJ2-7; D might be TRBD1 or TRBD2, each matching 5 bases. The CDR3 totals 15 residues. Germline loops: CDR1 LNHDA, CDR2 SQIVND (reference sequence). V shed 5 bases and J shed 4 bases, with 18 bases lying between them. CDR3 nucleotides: TGTGCCAGTAGTCCGGGACGCCTTCCCTCTTACGAGCAGTACTTC. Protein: CASSPGRLPSYEQYF.

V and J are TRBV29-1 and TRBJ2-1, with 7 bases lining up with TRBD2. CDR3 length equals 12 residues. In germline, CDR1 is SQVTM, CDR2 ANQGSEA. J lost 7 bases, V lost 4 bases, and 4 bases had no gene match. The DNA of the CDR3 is TGCAGCGTTGGGGGGAGGGGTAATGAGCAGTTCTTC. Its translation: CSVGGRGNEQFF.

This chain's CDR3 is CASSRGQGAEKLFF. Written as DNA, the CDR3 is TGTGCCAGCTCACGCGGACAGGGGGCTGAAAAACTGTTTTTT. The V and J genes are TRBV18 and TRBJ1-4; 11 bases align to TRBD1. The CDR3 loop spans 14 amino acids. The V segment lost 4 bases and the J segment 7 bases; nucleotides outside the gene matches: 2. Per the germline V gene, CDR1 is KGHSH and CDR2 is LQKENI.

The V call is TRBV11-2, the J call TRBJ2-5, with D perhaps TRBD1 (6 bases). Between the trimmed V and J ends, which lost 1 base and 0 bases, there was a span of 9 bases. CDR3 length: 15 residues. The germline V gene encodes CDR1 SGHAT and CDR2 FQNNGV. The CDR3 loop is CASSLGGTNQETQYF. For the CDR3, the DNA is TGTGCCAGCAGCTTAGGTGGGACAAACCAAGAGACCCAGTACTTC.

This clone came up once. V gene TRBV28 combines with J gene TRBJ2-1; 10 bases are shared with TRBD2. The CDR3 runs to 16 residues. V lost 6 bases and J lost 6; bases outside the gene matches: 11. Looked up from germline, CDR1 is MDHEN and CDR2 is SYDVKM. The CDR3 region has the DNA TGTGCCAGCAGATCCCCAGCGGGAGGGCCAATCAATGAGCAGTTCTTC. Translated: CASRSPAGGPINEQFF.

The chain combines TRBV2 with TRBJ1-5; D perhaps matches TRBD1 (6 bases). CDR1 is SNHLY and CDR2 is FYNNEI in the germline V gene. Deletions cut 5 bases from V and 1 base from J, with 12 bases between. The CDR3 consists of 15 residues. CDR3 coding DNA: TGTGCCAGCAGTTTTGACAGGACAAGCAATCAGCCCCAGCATTTT. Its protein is CASSFDRTSNQPQHF. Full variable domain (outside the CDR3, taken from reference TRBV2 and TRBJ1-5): EPEVTQTPSHQVTQMGQEVILRCVPISNHLYFYWYRQILGQKVEFLVSFYNNEISEKSEIFDDQFSVERPDGSNFTLKIRSTKLEDSAMYFCASSFDRTSNQPQHFGDGTRLSIL.

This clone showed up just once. The CDR3 DNA is TGCGCCAGCAGCTTAGGCACACCAGGTGATGGCTACACCTTC. As protein: CASSLGTPGDGYTF. The J gene is TRBJ1-2, the V gene TRBV5-1; D is undetermined. V was cut by 2 bases and J by 6 bases, with 14 bases left in between. Germline V lookup: CDR1 SGHRS, CDR2 YFSETQ. This CDR3 has 14 residues.

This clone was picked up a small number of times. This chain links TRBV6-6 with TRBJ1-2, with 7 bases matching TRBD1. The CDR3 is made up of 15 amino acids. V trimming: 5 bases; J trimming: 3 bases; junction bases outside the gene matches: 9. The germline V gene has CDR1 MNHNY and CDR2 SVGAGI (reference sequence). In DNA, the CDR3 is TGTGCCAGCAGTACAGATACGACAGGGCACTATGGCTACACCTTC. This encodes CASSTDTTGHYGYTF.

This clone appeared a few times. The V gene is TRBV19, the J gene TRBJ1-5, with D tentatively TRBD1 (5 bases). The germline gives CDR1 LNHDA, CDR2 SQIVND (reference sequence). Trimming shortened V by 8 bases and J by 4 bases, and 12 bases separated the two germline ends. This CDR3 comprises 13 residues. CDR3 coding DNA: TGTGCCAGTTGGGCAGGGAGTAATCAGCCCCAGCATTTT. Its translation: CASWAGSNQPQHF.

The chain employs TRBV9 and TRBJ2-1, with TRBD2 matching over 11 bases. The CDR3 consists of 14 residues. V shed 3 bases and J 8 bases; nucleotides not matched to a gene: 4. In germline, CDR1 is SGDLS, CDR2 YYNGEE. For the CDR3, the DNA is TGTGCCAGCAGCGATACTAGCGGGAGCCATGAGCAGTTCTTC. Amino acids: CASSDTSGSHEQFF.

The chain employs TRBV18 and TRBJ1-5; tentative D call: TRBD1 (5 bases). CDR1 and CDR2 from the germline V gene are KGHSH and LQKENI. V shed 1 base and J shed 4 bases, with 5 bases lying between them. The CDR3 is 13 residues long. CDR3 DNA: TGTGCCAGCTCACCACAGGGGAATCAGCCCCAGCATTTT. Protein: CASSPQGNQPQHF.

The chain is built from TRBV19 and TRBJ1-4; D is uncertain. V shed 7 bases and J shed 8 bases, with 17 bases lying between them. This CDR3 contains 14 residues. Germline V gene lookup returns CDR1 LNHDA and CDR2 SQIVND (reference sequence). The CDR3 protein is CASTSPQIGEKLFF. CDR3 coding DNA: TGTGCCAGTACCTCTCCCCAAATAGGCGAAAAACTGTTTTTT.

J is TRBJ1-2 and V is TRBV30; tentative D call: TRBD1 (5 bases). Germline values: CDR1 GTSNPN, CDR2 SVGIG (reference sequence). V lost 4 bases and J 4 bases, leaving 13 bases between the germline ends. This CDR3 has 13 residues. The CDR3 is CAWIRVSAYGYTF. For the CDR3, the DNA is TGTGCCTGGATCAGGGTTTCAGCCTATGGCTACACCTTC. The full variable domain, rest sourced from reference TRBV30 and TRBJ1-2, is SQTIHQWPATLVQPVGSPLSLECTVEGTSNPNLYWYRQAAGRGLQLLFYSVGIGQISSEVPQNLSASRPQDRQFILSSKKLLLSDSGFYLCAWIRVSAYGYTFGSGTRLTVV.

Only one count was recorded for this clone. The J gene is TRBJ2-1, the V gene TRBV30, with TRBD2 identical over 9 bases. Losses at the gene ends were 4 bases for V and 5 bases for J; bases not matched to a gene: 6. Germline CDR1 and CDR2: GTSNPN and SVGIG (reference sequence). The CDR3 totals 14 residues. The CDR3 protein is CAWTRGLANNEQFF. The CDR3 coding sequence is TGTGCCTGGACTAGGGGACTAGCTAACAATGAGCAGTTCTTC.

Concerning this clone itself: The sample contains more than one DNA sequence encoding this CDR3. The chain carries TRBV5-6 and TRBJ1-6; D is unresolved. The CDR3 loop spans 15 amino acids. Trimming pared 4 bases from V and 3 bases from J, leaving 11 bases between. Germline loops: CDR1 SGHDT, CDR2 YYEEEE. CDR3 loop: CASSPDGGYNSPLHF. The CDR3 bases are TGTGCCAGCAGCCCTGACGGCGGCTATAATTCACCCCTCCACTTT.

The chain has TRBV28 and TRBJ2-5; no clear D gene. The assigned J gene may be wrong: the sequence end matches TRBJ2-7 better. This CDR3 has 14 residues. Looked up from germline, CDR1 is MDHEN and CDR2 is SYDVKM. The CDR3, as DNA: TGTGCCAGCAGTTTACCAGTCGACTCCTACGAGCAGTACTTC. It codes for CASSLPVDSYEQYF.

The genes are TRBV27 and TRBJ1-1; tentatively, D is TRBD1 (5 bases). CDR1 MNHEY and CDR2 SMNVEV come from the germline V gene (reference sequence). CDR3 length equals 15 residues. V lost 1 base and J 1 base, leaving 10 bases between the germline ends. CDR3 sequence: CASSLYRRGNTEAFF. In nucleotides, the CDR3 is TGTGCCAGCAGTTTATATCGGAGGGGGAACACTGAAGCTTTCTTT.

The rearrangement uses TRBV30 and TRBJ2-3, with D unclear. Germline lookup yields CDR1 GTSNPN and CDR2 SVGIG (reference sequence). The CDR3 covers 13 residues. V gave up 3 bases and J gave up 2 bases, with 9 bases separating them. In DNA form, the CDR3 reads TGTGCCTGGAGAAAGGGAAACACAGATACGCAGTATTTT. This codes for CAWRKGNTDTQYF.

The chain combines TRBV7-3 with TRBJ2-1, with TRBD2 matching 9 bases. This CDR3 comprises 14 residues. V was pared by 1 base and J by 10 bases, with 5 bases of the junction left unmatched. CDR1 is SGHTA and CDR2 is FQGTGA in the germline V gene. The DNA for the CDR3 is TGTGCCAGCAGCTTAAAGCGGGGGGAACCGGAGCAGTTCTTC. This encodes CASSLKRGEPEQFF.

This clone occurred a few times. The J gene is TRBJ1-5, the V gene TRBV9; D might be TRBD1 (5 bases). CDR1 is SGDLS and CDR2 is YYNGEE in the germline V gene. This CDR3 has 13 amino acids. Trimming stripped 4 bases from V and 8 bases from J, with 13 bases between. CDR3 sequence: CASSRTGEEPQHF. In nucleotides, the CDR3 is TGTGCCAGCAGCAGGACGGGGGAGGAGCCCCAGCATTTT. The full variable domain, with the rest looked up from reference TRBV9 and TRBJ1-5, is DSGVTQTPKHLITATGQRVTLRCSPRSGDLSVYWYQQSLDQGLQFLIQYYNGEERAKGNILERFSAQQFPDLHSELNLSSLELGDSALYFCASSRTGEEPQHFGDGTRLSIL.